This T cell receptor beta chain was sequenced for a study of post-analysis software for immune sequencing data (dated by TCRdb to between 2014 and 2017). As for the study more broadly: The recorded disease courses included relapsing-remitting, secondary progressive and progressive-relapsing multiple sclerosis, and some patients had no subtype annotation. Patient repertoires were compared against roughly 12 previously published healthy control repertoires from donors aged about 6 to 26 years. A subset of samples was prepared in parallel using single-end sample barcoding, then pooled and co-amplified after Illumina adapter ligation.

This clonotype turned up a few times. The specificity of this receptor is unknown. Qualities for individual bases were not recorded, and no much larger clone is one base off. TCR beta repertoires were profiled from peripheral blood of approximately 13 young patients with multiple sclerosis to demonstrate the VDJtools post-analysis software. The patients with multiple sclerosis were children and adolescents between roughly 6 and 16 years of age. The paper's findings and limits, for the study overall: When samples were clustered directly using the F measure, samples prepared in the same batch co-clustered strongly, which prompted a batch-effect correction. Significantly higher frequencies in patients than in controls were found for roughly 5 TRBV segments, including TRBV5-6, TRBV5-1 and TRBV20-1. The multiple sclerosis patient group was slightly younger than the control group. Significantly lower normalized Chao1 diversity was found in multiple sclerosis patients than in controls, suggesting substantial peripheral T-cell clonal expansion.

The library was prepared using PCR. Sequencing was performed on an Illumina HiSeq 2500. To reduce PCR and sequencing biases, unique molecular identifiers were incorporated into the TCR beta cDNA libraries. Approximately 500,000 cDNA molecules were obtained per 1 to 10 million input T cells, so each molecule approximated one T cell. The same protocol used for the earlier healthy control dataset was applied to prepare and sequence the patient libraries. Within a given batch, samples were prepared together, multiplexed and sequenced on the same HiSeq lane. As for the original processing: Raw barcoded reads were processed with MIGEC, discarding single-read molecular identifier groups before consensus assembly and CDR3 extraction. VDJtools was used for post-analysis of the clonotype tables, with diversity normalized by down-sampling every dataset to the smallest sample size. Repertoire overlap clustering matched CDR3 amino acid but not nucleotide sequences to correct batch-related cross-sample contamination. The public reads were reprocessed in TCRdb via fastp at Q25 and MiXCR, keeping in-frame beta chains. Every distinct CDR3 protein forms one entry, paired with its most common genes and DNA. The V and J calls, along with clone size, are taken from TCRdb and not from the paper's own processing. The table for this sample lists about 400,000 distinct CDR3 sequences; less than 35% of them were counted only once. The biggest ten clones account for roughly 12% of the sample.

The CDR3 starts with the cysteine, ends with the phenylalanine, and has 10 residues. Only the CDR3 region is kept as DNA, spanning 30 bases read in frame from base 1. As encoded in the germline V gene (reference sequence), CDR1 is DFQATT while CDR2 is SNEGSKA. The junction shows trimming of 4 bases on V and 5 bases on J, plus 4 bases between the germline ends. The rearranged chain carries TRBV20-1 and TRBJ2-3; a confident D gene designation cannot be given. The clonotype originates from a girl aged 5 to 17 with multiple sclerosis. Sequencing used blood. The CDR3 protein is CSANLDTQYF. The nucleotide sequence is TGCAGTGCTAACCTAGATACGCAGTATTTT.